This T cell receptor (beta chain) originates from a study of shared clonotypes between healthy human individuals (TCRdb year 2020). In the study overall: Two women and a few men aged 18 to 49 years were included in the cohort. Per donor, leukapheresis produced somewhere between about 0.94 and 9.5 billion PBMCs. To estimate repertoire size and how much clonotypes are shared between individuals, the study performed deep sequencing of blood TCR repertoires from about 5 healthy adults. To increase sequencing depth and limit assay-specific biases, different laboratories used diverse techniques to prepare libraries and sequence TCR repertoires. For each donor, CD4 naive and CD4 memory were each given three plates, CD8 naive was given two plates, and CD8 memory was given one plate. Results and caveats for the whole study, not just this receptor: Pairwise subsampling indicated that sequencing depth was expected to affect the degree of clonotype sharing among donors. Higher generation probabilities were observed for clonotypes shared by all four sorted-subset donors than for non-shared clonotypes. The small number of donors limited the genetic and exposure-history diversity represented. Even with the large sequencing depth, rarefaction of the sorted-subset datasets indicated that sequencing was incomplete. Sampling was restricted to blood, and TCR repertoires in tissue are likely to differ from TCR repertoires in blood. When a few donors were compared, the shared fraction of clonotypes was approximately 5% for naive CD4, about 4% for naive CD8, 2.3% for memory CD4, and 0.35% to 0.4% for memory CD8. Estimated clonotype richness was generally larger for naive than for memory subsets.

TCR CDR3 regions were amplified from genomic DNA by multiplex PCR using the deep immunoSEQ assay. Extracted genomic DNA from each cell subset was spread evenly across all wells of several immunoSEQ 96-well plates, with each plate serving as a replicate. For sorted subsets, 200 to 250 ng of genomic DNA, equivalent to roughly 33,000 T cell genomes, went into each replicate PCR. Purified libraries were quantified with a Qubit 3.0 fluorometer, sized on a Bioanalyzer 2100, and re-quantified with the KAPA Library Quantification kit. Every immunoSEQ 96-well plate was sequenced on a dedicated single-read 150-cycle Illumina NextSeq 550 flow cell. The authors' analysis ran thus. Because only junctional sequences without quality scores were contained in the immunoSEQ output, filtering matching that applied to full-length reads could not be performed. Sequences were annotated with PyIR, a Python wrapper for IgBLAST v1.9, and V/J genes and CDR3 were assigned using IMGT germline references. Reads were filtered out if the reads had weak V/J assignments (E-value above 1e-6), no CDR3, stop codons, out-of-frame junctions, or ambiguous translated residues. V3J clonotypes were defined as sequences sharing an identical inferred V gene, J gene, and CDR3 amino acid sequence. Percentage overlap between repertoires was calculated by dividing the number of shared unique clonotypes by the size of the smaller repertoire. Three approaches were used to assess repertoire richness: RTK rarefaction, the Chao1 estimator, and Recon v2.1 estimates of unobserved clonotypes. For all TCRbeta clonotypes obtained by the gDNA method from a few donors, generation probabilities were computed with OLGA. TCRdb carries this immuneACCESS record with in-frame sequences only. Its versions omit some clonotypes, under half of them owing to an unresolved V gene in the studies checked, with the rest unexplained. D and trimming were read from the DNA, whereas the V and J calls and clone size are those reported in that table. For this sample there are fewer than 800,000 clones; just over 90% appear just once. The ten largest clonotypes hold 24% of the sample.

CD8 naive samples were CD45RO-negative cells positively selected for CCR7, giving a CD45RA+CCR7+ population that excluded TemRA cells. The donors were healthy, HIV-negative adults with no recently reported acute infections or vaccinations. Every donor was a Caucasian adult residing in Nashville, Tennessee, USA. After blood collection by leukapheresis, PBMCs were isolated using Ficoll-Histopaque density gradient centrifugation and then cryopreserved in the vapor phase of liquid nitrogen. Analytical flow cytometry was used to check the purity and quantity of every magnetically sorted T cell population. Genomic DNA was isolated from every sorted fraction and measured by UV absorbance on a Nanodrop 2000c. For this clone: No cognate antigen has been identified for it. Base qualities are not at hand, and no much larger clone is one base apart. Different DNA sequences within this sample yield the same CDR3.

Per the germline V gene (reference sequence), SEHNR is the CDR1 and FQNEAQ is the CDR2. Clipping removes 3 bases from V and 7 bases from J, with 14 as the unmatched junction base count. From the cysteine through the phenylalanine, the CDR3 covers 18 amino acids. Here the CDR3 DNA is all that survives: 54 bases in frame from base 1. The sequence derives from a young man in good health. The chain joins TRBV7-9 to TRBJ2-2; TRBD1 lines up with 10 middle nucleotides. The sample consisted of naive CD8+ T cells sorted from blood. The cell subset or site tag for this specimen amounts to: CD45RA+CCR7+. The nucleotide sequence reads as follows: TGTGCCAGCAGCTTCTGGCGGACAGGGGGTCTCGAGGACGGGGAGCTGTTTTTT. The resulting protein is CASSFWRTGGLEDGELFF.